The TCR beta chain described here comes from a study of blood T cell repertoires in COVID-19. At the level of the study: PBMCs, B-cell-depleted T cells, or T cells were the source of the cDNA or gDNA that made up the material.

Germline V gene sequence: CDR1 SGHTA, CDR2 FQGTGA. The CDR3 consists of 13 residues. V was pared by 3 bases and J by 1 base, with 6 bases between. Original methodology: Reference gene primer amplification gave nucleated cell count estimates. Here immunoSEQ multiplex PCR was the method, and the copy in TCRdb shows in-frame clones only, minus some. V and J calls and clone size are copied from that table; D and trimming were computed from the DNA. In the table there are about 260,000 clones, 85% to 90% of which are singletons. Participants reported their clinical history, and cohort assignment relied on those reports.

The receptor was isolated from a young woman with acute COVID-19. Specimen: PBMCs or T cells enriched from blood (not recorded which). V gene TRBV7-3 combines with J gene TRBJ1-1; D gene ambiguous. CDR3 sequence: CASSFGENTEAFF. CDR3 nucleotides: TGTGCCAGCAGCTTCGGAGAGAACACTGAAGCTTTCTTT.